This T cell receptor (beta chain) derives from a study of blood T cell repertoires in COVID-19. The overall study: Specimens from acute and convalescent COVID-19 originated in the United States, Italy and Spain.

Enrollees, roughly 18 to 90 years old, lived in 20 to 25 US areas. Each participant's cohort was designated according to participant-reported clinical history. The protocol was immunoSEQ multiplex PCR, while the TCRdb copy is restricted to in-frame clones and leaves out a portion. The sample yields 220,000 or so clones, 88% seen once. The origin of this receptor is a woman aged 50 to 60 with acute COVID-19. The specimen sequenced was PBMCs or T cells enriched from blood (not recorded which).

The CDR3 sequence is CASSPVQGLRNTEAFF. As DNA, the CDR3 is TGTGCCAGCTCACCCGTACAGGGTCTGCGGAACACTGAAGCTTTCTTT. This sequence joins TRBV18 and TRBJ1-1; D may be TRBD1 (6 bases). The CDR3 is made up of 16 amino acids. Trimming left V 3 bases short and J 1 base short, with 15 bases between. Per the germline V gene, CDR1 is KGHSH and CDR2 is LQKENI.